The T cell receptor beta chain under discussion was sequenced for a study of naive and memory T cell subsets. Study-wide results and caveats: Over 95% of naive TCR sequences appeared only once after error correction, unlike memory subsets.

This clonotype has a count of ten or more. Its antigen is unknown. An equimolar mix of two oligonucleotides served as the beta constant-region primer for TRBC1 and TRBC2. A 12-nucleotide UMI and the SP2 primer were added to the cDNA 3' end by oligonucleotide ligation. One entry per CDR3 protein results from TCRdb running MiXCR on the UMI-ligation and nested PCR reads. Of approximately 82,000 distinct CDR3 sequences listed, roughly 7% were seen once; the top ten hold roughly 1.6%. After CD4 positive bead selection, the CD4-negative fraction gave CD8 T cells. Cells stained for CD3, CD4, CD8, CD45RA, CD27 and viability were sorted into four CD45RA/CD27 subsets. There are 12 residues in the CDR3. The V gene lost 6 bases and the J gene lost 2 bases, with 8 bases spanning the gap. Per germline, CDR1 DFQATT and CDR2 SNEGSKA (reference sequence).

V usage is TRBV20-1 and J usage is TRBJ1-5; D possibly corresponds to TRBD1 (5 bases). The receptor was derived from a human donor in good health. Sequenced: central memory CD4+ T cells from blood. CDR3 protein: CSAGGRNQPQHF. DNA for the CDR3: TGCAGTGCCGGGGGTCGCAATCAGCCCCAGCATTTT.